A selection of T cell receptor beta chains follows, all from one sample in a study of hypomethylating agent response in myelodysplastic syndrome. Some clones are missing from TCRdb's copy, which holds only in-frame ones; the method was immunoSEQ multiplex PCR. Of about 6,000 clones listed, approximately 82% are singletons. This specimen consisted of bone marrow, obtained before or after starting hypomethylating agent treatment for myelodysplastic syndrome (not recorded which). All receptors derive from a human donor with myelodysplastic syndrome. Both conserved end residues are part of each CDR3. A D gene is named only where the DNA matches it firmly. Expanded clones get a size class; other rows say once, few or many, or leave the size out.

>TRBV4-2|.|TRBJ1-4|TRBD1
CASSQDGGQGAFATNEKLFF
TGTGCCAGCAGCCAAGATGGGGGACAGGGGGCATTCGCAACTAATGAAAAACTGTTTTTT
>TRBV6-6|.|TRBJ2-4|TRBD1
CASRLHRGSENIQYF
TGTGCCAGCAGACTCCACAGGGGGTCTGAAAACATTCAGTACTTC
>TRBV7-9|.|TRBJ1-5|.
CASSADSQPQHF
TGTGCCAGCAGCGCGGACAGCCAGCCCCAGCATTTT
>TRBV16|.|TRBJ2-1|TRBD2
CASSQKRDGEQFF
TGTGCCAGCAGCCAGAAGCGGGACGGTGAGCAGTTCTTC
>TRBV5-1|.|TRBJ2-5|.
CASSLPTAQQETQYF
TGCGCCAGCAGCTTGCCGACAGCACAACAAGAGACCCAGTACTTC
>TRBV7-2|.|TRBJ2-2|TRBD2
CASSLKASGGNTGELFF
TGTGCCAGCAGCTTAAAGGCTAGCGGGGGGAACACCGGGGAGCTGTTTTTT
>TRBV6-6|.|TRBJ2-7|TRBD1
CASSISPGQGIYEQYF
TGTGCCAGCAGTATATCCCCGGGACAGGGTATCTACGAGCAGTACTTC
>TRBV5-1|.|TRBJ1-2|TRBD1
CASSLGQGSFGYTF
TGCGCCAGCAGCTTGGGACAGGGATCTTTTGGCTACACCTTC
>TRBV9|.|TRBJ2-1|.
CASSVGGSGLDEQFF
TGTGCCAGCAGCGTAGGAGGATCAGGGTTGGATGAGCAGTTCTTC
>TRBV7-9|few|TRBJ2-7|.
CASSATGSYEQYF
TGTGCCAGCAGCGCGACGGGATCCTACGAGCAGTACTTC
>TRBV5-1|.|TRBJ1-1|.
CASSLETVTEAFF
TGCGCCAGCAGCTTGGAGACAGTCACTGAAGCTTTCTTT
>TRBV7-9|.|TRBJ2-3|TRBD1
CASSPDRGRDTQYF
TGTGCCAGCAGCCCGGACAGGGGGCGAGATACGCAGTATTTT
>TRBV5-6|.|TRBJ2-2|TRBD2
CASRDSGGNTGELFF
TGTGCCAGCAGGGATAGCGGGGGGAACACCGGGGAGCTGTTTTTT
>TRBV18|.|TRBJ1-4|.
CASSPTYRDAKLFF
TGTGCCAGCTCACCCACTTACAGGGATGCAAAACTGTTTTTT
>TRBV5-1|.|TRBJ1-3|.
CASARWGHTIYF
TGCGCCAGCGCCAGGTGGGGGCACACCATATATTTT
>TRBV11-3|.|TRBJ2-5|.
CASSRTGWQETQYF
TGTGCCAGCAGCCGCACAGGTTGGCAAGAGACCCAGTACTTC
>TRBV2|.|TRBJ1-1|TRBD1
CASSIQGETEAFF
TGTGCCAGCAGCATACAGGGGGAGACTGAAGCTTTCTTT
>TRBV5-4|.|TRBJ1-2|TRBD1
CASFDRANYGYTF
TGTGCCAGTTTCGACAGGGCCAACTATGGCTACACCTTC
>TRBV7-3|.|TRBJ2-2|TRBD2
CASSSTGTRRNTGELFF
TGTGCCAGCAGCTCAACCGGGACTAGGAGGAACACCGGGGAGCTGTTTTTT
>TRBV7-6|.|TRBJ2-3|TRBD2
CASSLARTSRKGEDTQYF
TGTGCCAGCAGCTTAGCCCGGACTAGCCGCAAGGGGGAAGATACGCAGTATTTT
>TRBV27|few|TRBJ2-7|.
CASSLSRGPYEQYF
TGTGCCAGCAGTTTAAGCAGGGGACCCTACGAGCAGTACTTC
>TRBV27|.|TRBJ1-1|.
CASARPGGRRAFF
TGTGCCAGCGCCCGCCCCGGGGGGAGACGAGCTTTCTTT
>TRBV11-2|.|TRBJ1-2|.
CASSLETNYGYTF
TGTGCCAGCAGCTTAGAGACTAACTATGGCTACACCTTC
>TRBV6-1|large|TRBJ2-2|.
CASKVRQTNTGELFF
TGTGCCAGCAAAGTTCGACAGACGAACACCGGGGAGCTGTTTTTT
>TRBV29-1|.|TRBJ1-2|.
CSVERGGDGYTF
TGCAGCGTTGAACGGGGGGGCGATGGCTACACCTTC
>TRBV9|.|TRBJ2-1|TRBD2
CASSVGLADYNEQFF
TGTGCCAGCAGCGTAGGCCTAGCGGACTACAATGAGCAGTTCTTC
>TRBV6-6|.|TRBJ2-2|TRBD2
CASRPLAGGGTGELFF
TGTGCCAGCAGACCATTAGCGGGAGGGGGGACCGGGGAGCTGTTTTTT
>TRBV19|.|TRBJ2-1|.
CASSARTDSYNEQFF
TGTGCCAGTAGTGCAAGGACAGATTCATACAATGAGCAGTTCTTC
>TRBV5-6|.|TRBJ2-5|.
CASSVGVKTQYF
TGTGCCAGCAGCGTTGGTGTTAAGACCCAGTACTTC
>TRBV5-4|.|TRBJ1-1|.
CASSPGALMNTEAFF
TGTGCCAGCAGCCCGGGGGCCCTAATGAACACTGAAGCTTTCTTT
>TRBV6-4|.|TRBJ2-2|TRBD1
CASRADRATGELFF
TGTGCCAGCAGGGCGGACAGGGCCACCGGGGAGCTGTTTTTT
>TRBV7-2|.|TRBJ2-2|.
CASSLAGAGRAGELFF
TGTGCCAGCAGCTTAGCGGGGGCAGGGCGCGCCGGGGAGCTGTTTTTT
>TRBV5-4|.|TRBJ2-5|TRBD2
CASSLVLAGVETQYF
TGTGCCAGCAGCTTGGTACTAGCGGGGGTGGAGACCCAGTACTTC
>TRBV4-2|hyperexpanded|TRBJ1-1|TRBD1
CASSPTGGRDEAFF
TGTGCCAGCAGCCCGACAGGGGGGCGAGATGAAGCTTTCTTT
>TRBV15|few|TRBJ2-7|.
CATSRYRDIRYEQYF
TGTGCCACCAGCAGATATCGGGACATCCGATACGAGCAGTACTTC
>TRBV5-6|.|TRBJ1-4|.
CASSLGQGRQEKLFF
TGTGCCAGCAGCTTGGGTCAGGGGAGGCAGGAAAAACTGTTTTTT
>TRBV30|.|TRBJ1-1|.
CAWTPGANTEAFF
TGTGCCTGGACTCCAGGAGCGAACACTGAAGCTTTCTTT
>TRBV28|.|TRBJ2-3|TRBD1
CASSSPGQGLIDTQYF
TGTGCCAGCAGTTCGCCGGGACAGGGCCTTATAGATACGCAGTATTTT
>TRBV5-4|.|TRBJ1-2|.
CASSLNNDYGYTF
TGTGCCAGCAGCTTGAACAACGACTATGGCTACACCTTC